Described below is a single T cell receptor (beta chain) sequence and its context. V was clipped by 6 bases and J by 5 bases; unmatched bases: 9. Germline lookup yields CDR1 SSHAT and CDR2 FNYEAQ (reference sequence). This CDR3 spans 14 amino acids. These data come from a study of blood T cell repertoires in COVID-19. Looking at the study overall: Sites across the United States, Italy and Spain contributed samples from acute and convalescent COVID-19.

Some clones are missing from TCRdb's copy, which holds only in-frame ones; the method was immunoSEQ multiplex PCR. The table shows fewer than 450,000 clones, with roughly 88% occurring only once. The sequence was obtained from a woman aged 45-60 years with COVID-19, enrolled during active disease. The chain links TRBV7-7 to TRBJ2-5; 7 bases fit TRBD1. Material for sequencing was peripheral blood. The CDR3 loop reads CASRFAGGRETQYF. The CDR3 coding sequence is TGTGCCAGCAGATTCGCAGGGGGTCGGGAGACCCAGTACTTC.